The 2 T cell receptor beta chains below were found in one sample sequenced in a study of OX40 agonist ivuxolimab in advanced cancers. Libraries were prepared by immunoSEQ multiplex PCR; TCRdb keeps only in-frame clonotypes and omits some of them. The table includes about 29,000 clones, around nine tenths detected once. The sequences come from CD4+ or CD8+ T cells sorted from blood, collected in a trial of the OX40 agonist ivuxolimab. These receptor sequences come from an adult with an advanced solid tumor such as melanoma, head and neck, liver or kidney cancer.

The chain combines TRBV19 with TRBJ2-1, with 14 bases matching TRBD2. Per the germline V gene, CDR1 is LNHDA and CDR2 is SQIVND (reference sequence). J lost 8 bases, V lost 6 bases, and 6 bases had no gene match. The CDR3 has 15 residues. CDR3 in amino acids: CASSGTSGSKDEQFF. Written as DNA, the CDR3 is TGTGCCAGTAGCGGGACTAGCGGGAGTAAGGATGAGCAGTTCTTC.

This clone was detected only once. The chain uses TRBV6-5 and TRBJ2-3, with TRBD2 identical over 11 bases. This CDR3 has 16 residues. Germline CDR1 reads MNHEY; CDR2 reads SVGAGI. The ends lost 1 base at V and 5 bases at J; junction bases unmatched: 5. The CDR3 nucleotides read TGTGCCAGCAGTTACTATAGCGGGGGGGCTGGAGATACGCAGTATTTT. As protein: CASSYYSGGAGDTQYF.